Below, one TCR beta chain is given with its context. V lost 5 bases to trimming and J lost 2 bases, with 15 bases between them. The CDR3 totals 15 residues. The V gene's germline CDR1 is SGHAT and CDR2 FQNNGV. These data are taken from a study of control samples from healthy donors and cancer patients. Method: immunoSEQ multiplex PCR; TCRdb's copy keeps in-frame clones and lacks some. The data contain roughly 38,000 clones, approximately 82% of them singletons. This TCR was sampled from a man between 60 and 75 years old in good health. Sequenced: blood. The chain has TRBV11-2 and TRBJ2-5, with a possible D match to TRBD2 (6 bases). CDR3 nucleotide sequence: TGTGCCAGCAGCCCAGAGGTCGGACTACAAGAGACCCAGTACTTC. It yields the protein CASSPEVGLQETQYF.